The 28 T cell receptor beta chains given below trace back to one sample, sequenced in a study of CD8 T cells in ankylosing spondylitis. Study-level points and caveats: A TCR beta motif made of 7 to 9 highly homologous variants seemed typical of ankylosing spondylitis blood.

The antigens for these receptors are not known. TCRdb itself ran the 5' RACE reads through MiXCR, one entry per CDR3 protein. Of about 510,000 distinct CDR3 sequences in the sample, approximately 5% are singletons; the top ten hold roughly 3.5%. Sequenced material: blood, either unsorted or a sorted T cell fraction (not recorded which). The receptors come from a male donor with ankylosing spondylitis.

This clonotype came up a few times. The rearrangement joins TRBV19 to TRBJ1-2; 10 positions match TRBD1. This CDR3 has 15 residues. The J segment lost 4 bases and the V segment lost 4 bases, leaving 6 bases of the junction unmatched. Germline values: CDR1 LNHDA, CDR2 SQIVND (reference sequence). The DNA for the CDR3 is TGTGCCAGTAGTACTTCGGACAGGGGGATCTATGGCTACACCTTC. It codes for CASSTSDRGIYGYTF.

This chain joins TRBV5-1 and TRBJ2-6, with D hard to call. This CDR3 comprises 14 residues. CDR1 SGHRS and CDR2 YFSETQ come from the germline V gene. V was pared by 3 bases and J by 3 bases, with 7 bases between. The CDR3 bases are TGCGCCAGCAGCTCAATGATTGGGGCCAACGTCCTGACTTTC. Translating it yields CASSSMIGANVLTF.

Only a few counts were recorded for this clonotype. The CDR3: CASSPLGQDYGYTF. As DNA, the CDR3 is TGCGCCAGCAGCCCGTTGGGACAGGACTATGGCTACACCTTC. The chain recombines TRBV5-1 with TRBJ1-2, with 8 bases that match TRBD1. Trimming removed 4 bases from V and 3 bases from J; junction bases left unmatched: 5. Germline V lookup: CDR1 SGHRS, CDR2 YFSETQ. The CDR3 length is 14 residues.

In nucleotides, the CDR3 is TGTGCCAGCGCAATAACAGATACGCAGTATTTT. This encodes CASAITDTQYF. The rearrangement links TRBV6-1 to TRBJ2-3; D uncertain. V was cut by 8 bases and J by 3 bases, with 6 bases left in between. Germline V gene lookup returns CDR1 MNHNS and CDR2 SASEGT. The CDR3 runs 11 residues.

At least ten counts were recorded for this clonotype. J is TRBJ2-7 and V is TRBV7-2; D possibly corresponds to TRBD1 (6 bases). CDR3 length: 15 amino acids. V was clipped by 1 base and J by 3 bases, with 13 bases between them. Germline CDR1 is SGHTA and CDR2 is FQGNSA. CDR3 sequence (DNA): TGTGCCAGCAGCTTAGTAGGACAGAGTAACTACGAGCAGTACTTC. This gives the protein CASSLVGQSNYEQYF.

This clonotype was seen many times. The chain joins TRBV15 to TRBJ1-5; D remains ambiguous. V was cut by 0 bases and J by 7 bases, with 13 bases left in between. This CDR3 is built from 15 residues. Germline V gives CDR1 LNHNV, CDR2 YYDKDF (reference sequence). DNA for the CDR3: TGTGCCACCAGCAGAGATCCCGGGGTAGAACAGCCCCAGCATTTT. Its protein product is CATSRDPGVEQPQHF.

The V and J genes are TRBV20-1 and TRBJ1-5; D is uncertain. Trimming cost V 4 bases and J 2 bases, with 18 bases left between them. Per the germline V gene, CDR1 is DFQATT and CDR2 is SNEGSKA (reference sequence). The CDR3 has 16 residues. The CDR3 loop reads CSANPIPGGGNQPQHF. As DNA, the CDR3 is TGCAGTGCTAACCCCATCCCGGGTGGGGGCAATCAGCCCCAGCATTTT.

The table lists this clonotype with many counts. The V and J genes are TRBV11-2 and TRBJ1-1, with 10 bases fitting TRBD1. Per germline, CDR1 SGHAT and CDR2 FQNNGV. The CDR3 runs to 14 residues. V shed 3 bases and J 6 bases; nucleotides not matched to a gene: 4. The CDR3 region has the DNA TGTGCCAGCAGCTTCGGGACAGGGGTACCTGAAGCTTTCTTT. Protein sequence: CASSFGTGVPEAFF.

This clonotype came up many times. This rearrangement joins TRBV5-1 to TRBJ2-3; 9 nucleotides match TRBD1. The V and J ends lost 7 bases and 5 bases, in that order; junction bases with no gene match: 5. Germline V gene sequence: CDR1 SGHRS, CDR2 YFSETQ. The CDR3 totals 13 residues. CDR3: CASRTGVIDTQYF. Written as DNA, the CDR3 is TGCGCCAGCCGGACAGGGGTGATAGATACGCAGTATTTT.

This clonotype showed up just a few times. Relative to the germline gene, one junction end is altered; a read error may explain this. The chain combines TRBV7-2 with TRBJ2-5; D may be TRBD1 (5 bases). This CDR3 region has 12 residues. Looked up from germline, CDR1 is SGHTA and CDR2 is FQGNSA. CDR3 in amino acids: CASSLGGQTQYF. CDR3 coding DNA: TGTGCCAGCAGCTTAGGGGGCCAGACACAGTACTTC.

This clonotype was picked up many times. V gene TRBV20-1 combines with J gene TRBJ1-6; D is ambiguous. The CDR3 totals 14 residues. V lost 3 bases, J lost 1 base, and 7 bases lay in between. Per the germline V gene, CDR1 is DFQATT and CDR2 is SNEGSKA (reference sequence). DNA of the CDR3: TGCAGTGCTAGGGAAGGGTCCTATAATTCACCCCTCCACTTT. As protein: CSAREGSYNSPLHF.

This clonotype showed up many times. J is TRBJ2-1 and V is TRBV20-1, with 11 bases identical to TRBD2. This CDR3 contains 15 residues. V dropped 1 base and J dropped 4; count of bases not matched to a gene: 3. The V gene's germline CDR1 is DFQATT and CDR2 SNEGSKA (reference sequence). The CDR3 DNA sequence: TGCAGTGCTAGAGGGCCTAGCGGGGGGTACAATGAGCAGTTCTTC. Its protein product is CSARGPSGGYNEQFF.

This clonotype was counted at least ten times. The V call is TRBV27, the J call TRBJ1-2, with 7 bases aligning to TRBD1. V lost 6 bases and J lost 5; bases outside the gene matches: 6. Germline V CDR1 and CDR2: MNHEY, SMNVEV (reference sequence). This CDR3 is 13 amino acids long. CDR3: CASSHRGWYGYTF. The CDR3 DNA sequence: TGTGCCAGCAGCCACAGGGGATGGTATGGCTACACCTTC.

This clonotype was found many times. The rearrangement links TRBV29-1 to TRBJ2-3; 7 bases are shared with TRBD2. J was trimmed by 3 bases and V by 6 bases; bases with no gene match: 9. The CDR3 is 14 amino acids. Germline V gene lookup returns CDR1 SQVTM and CDR2 ANQGSEA. The CDR3 sequence: CSVSVSGATDTQYF. CDR3 nucleotide sequence: TGCAGCGTATCGGTGAGCGGGGCGACAGATACGCAGTATTTT.

This clonotype was recorded at least ten times. This chain uses TRBV11-2 with TRBJ2-5, with D possibly TRBD1 on 6 matching bases. CDR1 and CDR2 from the germline V gene are SGHAT and FQNNGV. V lost 8 bases and J 5 bases, leaving 21 bases between the germline ends. The CDR3 spans 15 residues. The CDR3 loop reads CASGVDGQGRETQYF. CDR3 nucleotides: TGTGCCAGCGGGGTAGATGGGCAGGGGCGGGAGACCCAGTACTTC.

V gene TRBV7-2 combines with J gene TRBJ2-3, with D possibly TRBD2 on 5 matching bases. The CDR3 extends over 16 amino acids. V was shortened by 5 bases and J by 2 bases, with 17 bases between the two germline ends. Looked up from germline, CDR1 is SGHTA and CDR2 is FQGNSA. The CDR3 DNA follows: TGTGCCAGCAGCCCCCGGACTGCTATACACACAGATACGCAGTATTTT. Its translation is CASSPRTAIHTDTQYF.

This clonotype turned up a few times. The chain uses TRBV7-2 and TRBJ2-7; 7 bases are shared with TRBD2. CDR3 length: 16 amino acids. Germline CDR1 reads SGHTA; CDR2 reads FQGNSA. The V segment lost 3 bases and the J segment 0 bases; nucleotides outside the gene matches: 8. The CDR3 loop is CASSFVSGYRSYEQYF. The CDR3, as DNA: TGTGCCAGCAGCTTCGTTAGCGGGTACCGCTCCTACGAGCAGTACTTC.

This clonotype was seen at least ten times. V and J are TRBV7-2 and TRBJ2-7; 7 nucleotides align to TRBD1. Unmatched junction bases numbered 10, after V lost 5 bases and J lost 3 bases. This CDR3 is 15 amino acids long. CDR1 and CDR2 (germline): SGHTA, FQGNSA. The CDR3 is CASSPDRFLVYEQYF. CDR3 sequence (DNA): TGTGCCAGCAGCCCGGACAGGTTCTTAGTCTACGAGCAGTACTTC.

This clonotype has at least ten counts. V usage is TRBV20-1 and J usage is TRBJ2-7; TRBD1 is a possible D gene (7 bases). The CDR3 runs to 14 residues. Trimming removed 6 bases from V and 2 bases from J, with 17 bases in between. Germline V CDR1 and CDR2: DFQATT, SNEGSKA (reference sequence). The CDR3 nucleotides are TGCAGTGCCCTAGGAGGGACAGCCACCTACGAGCAGTACTTC. It encodes CSALGGTATYEQYF.

This clonotype was observed at least ten times. The chain combines TRBV18 with TRBJ1-1, with 10 bases aligning to TRBD1. Germline CDR1 is KGHSH and CDR2 is LQKENI. There are 13 residues in the CDR3. Germline trimming cut 4 bases from V and 4 bases from J; bases unmatched to any gene: 0. DNA for the CDR3: TGTGCCAGCTCACGGACAGGGGGCACTGAAGCTTTCTTT. This encodes CASSRTGGTEAFF.

The chain joins TRBV4-3 to TRBJ2-2, with D perhaps matching TRBD2 (6 bases). Trimming removed 8 bases at V and 5 bases at J, with 15 bases between. This CDR3 comprises 14 residues. CDR1 and CDR2 from the germline V gene are LGHNA and YSLEER. The CDR3 here is CASRFRAGTGELFF. The CDR3 coding sequence is TGCGCCAGCCGATTCAGGGCGGGGACCGGGGAGCTGTTTTTT.

This clonotype has a count of ten or more. The chain combines TRBV4-3 with TRBJ2-7, with D unclear. Germline V CDR1 and CDR2: LGHNA, YSLEER. V was cut by 1 base and J by 4 bases, with 11 bases left in between. CDR3 length: 14 residues. CDR3 sequence reads: CASSQVSSFYEQYF. CDR3 bases: TGCGCCAGCAGCCAAGTGTCCAGTTTTTACGAGCAGTACTTC.

This clonotype was found many times. The V gene is TRBV7-8, the J gene TRBJ2-1; the D gene is possibly TRBD1 (5 bases). V dropped 5 bases and J dropped 3 bases, with 17 bases sitting between them. CDR3 length equals 16 residues. CDR1 is SGHVS, CDR2 FQNEAQ, per germline. CDR3 amino acids: CASSVTGTSVYNEQFF. The CDR3 bases are TGTGCCAGCAGCGTAACAGGAACTTCCGTCTACAATGAGCAGTTCTTC. Together with reference TRBV7-8 and TRBJ2-1, the CDR3 gives the full variable domain: GAGVSQSPRYKVAKRGQDVALRCDPISGHVSLFWYQQALGQGPEFLTYFQNEAQLDKSGLPSDRFFAERPEGSVSTLKIQRTQQEDSAVYLCASSVTGTSVYNEQFFGPGTRLTVL.

In its sample, this clonotype was seen many times. As DNA, the CDR3 is TGTGCCAGCAGCTTCGGGACTAGCGGCCCTACCTACGAGCAGTACTTC. This encodes CASSFGTSGPTYEQYF. The chain uses TRBV7-2 and TRBJ2-7; 11 nucleotides agree with TRBD2. Trimming at V came to 3 bases and at J to 2 bases, leaving 6 bases not matched to a gene. The CDR3 is 16 amino acids. CDR1 and CDR2 (germline): SGHTA, FQGNSA.

This clonotype has ten or more counts. V usage is TRBV5-1 and J usage is TRBJ2-5; D gene ambiguous. V lost 4 bases to trimming and J lost 0 bases, with 4 bases between them. The CDR3 covers 12 residues. In germline, CDR1 is SGHRS, CDR2 YFSETQ. DNA of the CDR3: TGCGCCAGCAGCGCTTACCAAGAGACCCAGTACTTC. It specifies CASSAYQETQYF. The full variable domain, completed using reference TRBV5-1 and TRBJ2-5, is KAGVTQTPRYLIKTRGQQVTLSCSPISGHRSVSWYQQTPGQGLQFLFEYFSETQRNKGNFPGRFSGRQFSNSRSEMNVSTLELGDSALYLCASSAYQETQYFGPGTRLLVL.

This clonotype was observed a handful of times. The chain links TRBV7-9 to TRBJ2-3, with 13 bases matching TRBD2. The CDR3 is 15 amino acids. Germline CDR1 and CDR2: SEHNR and FQNEAQ (reference sequence). With 4 bases clipped from V and 6 bases from J, the junction kept 4 bases outside the gene matches. In DNA, the CDR3 is TGTGCCAGCAGCTCTTCACTAGCGGGAGGGGATACGCAGTATTTT. It translates to CASSSSLAGGDTQYF.

The V and J genes are TRBV20-1 and TRBJ2-1; D ambiguous. The CDR3 covers 11 residues. The germline V and J ends were trimmed by 5 bases and 10 bases, with 12 bases remaining between them. Germline V lookup: CDR1 DFQATT, CDR2 SNEGSKA (reference sequence). The CDR3 spells CSALPKLEQFF. CDR3 DNA sequence: TGCAGTGCTCTTCCTAAGCTAGAGCAGTTCTTC.

This clonotype has ten or more counts. The J gene is TRBJ2-7, the V gene TRBV29-1; TRBD1 matches at 8 bases. J was trimmed by 4 bases and V by 4 bases; bases with no gene match: 9. Germline V gives CDR1 SQVTM, CDR2 ANQGSEA. The CDR3 is made up of 14 amino acids. This CDR3 reads CSVGQGRSPYEQYF. The CDR3, as DNA: TGCAGCGTTGGACAGGGGAGAAGTCCGTACGAGCAGTACTTC.